Below, one T cell receptor beta chain is given with its context. Naive CD8 isolation took CD45RO-negative cells positively selected for CCR7 and excluded terminally differentiated effector memory CD45RA+ cells. These data are taken from a study of shared clonotypes between healthy human individuals. The repertoire was sequenced with immunoSEQ multiplex PCR; TCRdb's copy has only in-frame clones and lacks some. The repertoire includes roughly 2,000,000 clones, approximately 92% of them detected once, and about 1.6% sits in the top ten. The CDR3 length is 13 residues. Germline V gene lookup returns CDR1 MGHRA and CDR2 YSYEKL. Trimming took 0 bases from V and 7 from J, leaving 9 bases between them.

This sequence originates from a man aged 18 to 29 in good health. Some clones in this sample may be carry-over from other donors' samples. Sequencing was performed on naive CD8+ T cells from PBMCs. The chain employs TRBV4-1 and TRBJ1-1, with D unresolved. This chain's CDR3 is CASSQEYVIEAFF. CDR3 bases: TGCGCCAGCAGCCAAGAATACGTAATTGAAGCTTTCTTT.